A selection of T cell receptor beta chains follows, all from one sample in a study of T cell repertoires and leukemia-associated antigens. Antigens for these TCRs are unknown. TCRdb reprocessed the 5' RACE reads via MiXCR and lists one record per CDR3 protein. Of fewer than 15,000 distinct CDR3 sequences in the sample, just over 40% were seen once. Sequencing was done on a sample of CD3+ T cells sorted from blood and cultured. The receptors were gathered from a female donor in good health. Both conserved end residues are part of each CDR3. The order of the fields is CDR3 DNA, CDR3 protein, clone size, D gene, V gene, J gene. The D gene is left open where the match is weak. Only part of the rows carry a size: once, few, many, or a class if the clone is expanded.

CDR3nt: TGCGCCAGCAGTGAGACGGAGTTCGATGAGCAGTACTTC
CDR3aa: CASSETEFDEQYF
abundance: NA
d_gene: NA
v_gene: TRBV10-1
j_gene: TRBJ2-5

CDR3nt: TGTGCCAGCAGTACGGGGAGCGAGGGGAATGAGCAGTTCTTC
CDR3aa: CASSTGSEGNEQFF
abundance: once
d_gene: NA
v_gene: TRBV11-2
j_gene: TRBJ2-1

CDR3nt: TGTGCCATCGCAGCGGTACTTATGAGCACTGAAGCTTTCTTT
CDR3aa: CAIAAVLMSTEAFF
abundance: once
d_gene: NA
v_gene: TRBV10-3
j_gene: TRBJ1-1

CDR3nt: TGCGCCAGCAGCTTGGACCAAGAGACCCAGTACTTC
CDR3aa: CASSLDQETQYF
abundance: few
d_gene: NA
v_gene: TRBV5-1
j_gene: TRBJ2-5

CDR3nt: TGCGCCAGCAGCCAAGGATACAGAACAGATACGCAGTATTTT
CDR3aa: CASSQGYRTDTQYF
abundance: NA
d_gene: NA
v_gene: TRBV4-1
j_gene: TRBJ2-3

CDR3nt: TGTGCCAGCAGCCAAAATCAACGCCGGGGTTTTCAGGGGCAGTTCTTC
CDR3aa: CASSQNQRRGFQGQFF
abundance: NA
d_gene: NA
v_gene: TRBV4-2
j_gene: TRBJ2-1

CDR3nt: TGCAGTGCTAGTGACCCTAGCGGGATTTCCGGGGAGCTGTTTTTT
CDR3aa: CSASDPSGISGELFF
abundance: NA
d_gene: TRBD2
v_gene: TRBV20-1
j_gene: TRBJ2-2

CDR3nt: TGTGCCAGCAGCTTGGCCCTTACTAGCGACACCGGGGAGCTGTTTTTT
CDR3aa: CASSLALTSDTGELFF
abundance: few
d_gene: TRBD2
v_gene: TRBV11-2
j_gene: TRBJ2-2

CDR3nt: TGCGCCAGCAGCGCCGATTTGGGTACTGAAGCTTTCTTT
CDR3aa: CASSADLGTEAFF
abundance: NA
d_gene: NA
v_gene: TRBV5-1
j_gene: TRBJ1-1

CDR3nt: TGTGCCCCGCATGAGCAGTTCTTC
CDR3aa: CAPHEQFF
abundance: NA
d_gene: NA
v_gene: TRBV12-3/TRBV12-4
j_gene: TRBJ2-1

CDR3nt: TGTGCCAGCAGCGGCGGGCAGGTCTATGGCTACACCTTC
CDR3aa: CASSGGQVYGYTF
abundance: NA
d_gene: NA
v_gene: TRBV12-3/TRBV12-4
j_gene: TRBJ1-2

CDR3nt: TGTGCCAGCATGAGAGGGACTAGCGGCTCGGGAGTTTCCTACGAGCAGTACTTC
CDR3aa: CASMRGTSGSGVSYEQYF
abundance: NA
d_gene: TRBD2
v_gene: TRBV12-3/TRBV12-4
j_gene: TRBJ2-7

CDR3nt: TGCAGCGTGGTGGCGGGAGGGAGGGAGACCCAGTACTTC
CDR3aa: CSVVAGGRETQYF
abundance: NA
d_gene: TRBD2
v_gene: TRBV29-1
j_gene: TRBJ2-5

CDR3nt: TGTGCCAGCAGCTTAGTCGGCAGCCCCTTCCCACTGTGCTCCTACAATGAGCAGTTCTTC
CDR3aa: CASSLVGSPFPLCSYNEQFF
abundance: NA
d_gene: NA
v_gene: TRBV7-6
j_gene: TRBJ2-1

CDR3nt: TGTGCCAGCAGCGTAGTCCGTCTAGCGGGACTATATGTAGAGACCCAGTACTTC
CDR3aa: CASSVVRLAGLYVETQYF
abundance: NA
d_gene: TRBD2
v_gene: TRBV9
j_gene: TRBJ2-5

CDR3nt: TGTGCCAGCAGTTTAAAGGGGGTTCCGACAGATACGCAGTATTTT
CDR3aa: CASSLKGVPTDTQYF
abundance: NA
d_gene: NA
v_gene: TRBV28
j_gene: TRBJ2-3

CDR3nt: TGCAGCGTGGTGGACAGAGAGCCCTACGAGCAGTACTTC
CDR3aa: CSVVDREPYEQYF
abundance: NA
d_gene: NA
v_gene: TRBV29-1
j_gene: TRBJ2-7

CDR3nt: TGTGCCAGCAGCACCCAAGTACTAGCGCCCCAAGAGACCCAGTACTTC
CDR3aa: CASSTQVLAPQETQYF
abundance: NA
d_gene: TRBD2
v_gene: TRBV7-2
j_gene: TRBJ2-5

CDR3nt: TGTGCCACCAGCAGTGGTATCAACGGGACTAGCGGCTACGAGCAGTACTTC
CDR3aa: CATSSGINGTSGYEQYF
abundance: few
d_gene: TRBD2
v_gene: TRBV15
j_gene: TRBJ2-7

CDR3nt: TGTGCCAGCAGCTTTGTAGCGGGAGCTTACGAGCAGTACTTC
CDR3aa: CASSFVAGAYEQYF
abundance: medium-sized
d_gene: TRBD2
v_gene: TRBV7-9
j_gene: TRBJ2-7

CDR3nt: TGTGCCAGCAGCCTAGGGGGGACAGCCTACGAGCAGTACTTC
CDR3aa: CASSLGGTAYEQYF
abundance: once
d_gene: NA
v_gene: TRBV5-6
j_gene: TRBJ2-7

CDR3nt: TGCAGTGCTCTACGGACAGGGCACTACAATGAGCAGTTCTTC
CDR3aa: CSALRTGHYNEQFF
abundance: few
d_gene: TRBD1
v_gene: TRBV20-1
j_gene: TRBJ2-1

CDR3nt: TGTGCCAGCAGCGGGGGGGATTCACCCCTCCACTTT
CDR3aa: CASSGGDSPLHF
abundance: medium-sized
d_gene: NA
v_gene: TRBV9
j_gene: TRBJ1-6

CDR3nt: TGTGCCAGCAGCTCCGGACCAGCGGGCGAAAATGGAAGGAATGAGCAGTTCTTC
CDR3aa: CASSSGPAGENGRNEQFF
abundance: NA
d_gene: NA
v_gene: TRBV5-1
j_gene: TRBJ2-1

CDR3nt: TGTGCCAGCAGTTACCCCGGGACGAGCCTTGAAGCTTTCTTT
CDR3aa: CASSYPGTSLEAFF
abundance: NA
d_gene: NA
v_gene: TRBV6-5
j_gene: TRBJ1-1